This entry lists 19 T cell receptor beta chains sequenced from one sample in a study of blood T cell repertoires in COVID-19. TCRdb keeps only in-frame clones here, not all; method: immunoSEQ multiplex PCR. The sample lists about 200,000 clones; around 82% were seen once. Input material: peripheral blood. The receptor set was obtained from a woman aged 40 to 49 with acute or convalescent COVID-19.

The chain joins TRBV28 to TRBJ2-5, with TRBD2 matching over 10 bases. CDR1 and CDR2 (germline): MDHEN, SYDVKM. This CDR3 has 18 amino acids. V dropped 9 bases and J dropped 4; count of bases not matched to a gene: 20. The CDR3 is CASRTFGTSDVWGETQYF. The CDR3 DNA follows: TGTGCCAGTAGGACATTTGGGACTAGCGATGTTTGGGGAGAGACCCAGTACTTC. The variable domain in full, completed from reference TRBV28 and TRBJ2-5, reads DVKVTQSSRYLVKRTGEKVFLECVQDMDHENMFWYRQDPGLGLRLIYFSYDVKMKEKGDIPEGYSVSREKKERFSLILESASTNQTSMYLCASRTFGTSDVWGETQYFGPGTRLLVL.

This sequence joins TRBV30 and TRBJ1-6; possibly TRBD1 for D (5 bases). CDR1 is GTSNPN and CDR2 is SVGIG in the germline V gene (reference sequence). CDR3 size: 14 residues. Trimming removed 2 bases from V and 11 bases from J, with 16 bases in between. CDR3 loop: CAWSSTPRGTPLHF. CDR3 coding DNA: TGTGCCTGGAGTTCTACACCACGGGGGACACCCCTCCACTTT.

The chain combines TRBV15 with TRBJ2-1; TRBD2 aligns across 14 bases. This CDR3 is built from 18 residues. CDR1 and CDR2 from the germline V gene are LNHNV and YYDKDF (reference sequence). V shed 0 bases and J 5 bases; nucleotides not matched to a gene: 6. In DNA, the CDR3 is TGTGCCACCAGCAGAGATAGACTAGCGGGAGGGCCCCACAATGAGCAGTTCTTC. Translating gives CATSRDRLAGGPHNEQFF. Together with reference TRBV15 and TRBJ2-1, the CDR3 gives the full variable domain: DAMVIQNPRYQVTQFGKPVTLSCSQTLNHNVMYWYQQKSSQAPKLLFHYYDKDFNNEADTPDNFQSRRPNTSFCFLDIRSPGLGDTAMYLCATSRDRLAGGPHNEQFFGPGTRLTVL.

The CDR3 reads CASSLAKAEGRNYGYTF. CDR3 coding DNA: TGTGCCAGCAGCTTGGCAAAGGCGGAGGGGAGAAACTATGGCTACACCTTC. The V and J genes are TRBV5-6 and TRBJ1-2, with D perhaps TRBD1 (5 bases). The CDR3 extends over 17 amino acids. The V gene's germline CDR1 is SGHDT and CDR2 YYEEEE. V lost 0 bases to trimming and J lost 2 bases, with 17 bases between them.

The J gene is TRBJ2-3, the V gene TRBV5-4; possibly TRBD2 for D (5 bases). The CDR3 covers 15 residues. The germline V and J ends were trimmed by 1 base and 4 bases, with 13 bases remaining between them. Germline lookup yields CDR1 SGHNT and CDR2 YYREEE (reference sequence). The CDR3 region is CASSLRSLAPDTQYF. DNA of the CDR3: TGTGCCAGCAGCTTGAGAAGCCTAGCCCCAGATACGCAGTATTTT.

This chain links TRBV29-1 with TRBJ1-2; D is unresolved. This CDR3 comprises 15 residues. V lost 6 bases and J 0 bases, leaving 17 bases between the germline ends. Looked up from germline, CDR1 is SQVTM and CDR2 is ANQGSEA. CDR3 region: CSVLQSPNPNYGYTF. CDR3 bases: TGCAGCGTGCTACAGAGTCCTAATCCTAACTATGGCTACACCTTC.

A remark on this clone: The junction departs from the called germline gene at one end, perhaps through a read error. The chain employs TRBV19 and TRBJ1-1; 8 positions match TRBD1. This CDR3 has 13 residues. Per the germline V gene, CDR1 is LNHDA and CDR2 is SQIVND (reference sequence). The CDR3 is CASMGQVNAEAFF. In DNA, the CDR3 is TGTGCCAGTATGGGACAGGTGAACGCTGAAGCTTTCTTT.

This chain uses TRBV19 with TRBJ1-4, with 7 positions matching TRBD1. V dropped 9 bases and J dropped 6; count of bases not matched to a gene: 7. Looked up from germline, CDR1 is LNHDA and CDR2 is SQIVND (reference sequence). The CDR3 is made up of 13 amino acids. CDR3 coding DNA: TGTGCCAGCGGCCGGGACAGAGATGAAAAACTGTTTTTT. This sequence encodes CASGRDRDEKLFF.

The chain has TRBV6-1 and TRBJ1-5; D ambiguous. Germline V gene sequence: CDR1 MNHNS, CDR2 SASEGT. The CDR3 totals 17 residues. V dropped 2 bases and J dropped 3 bases, with 17 bases sitting between them. The CDR3 is CASSELVGTAFNQPQHF. The CDR3 nucleotides are TGTGCCAGCAGTGAATTGGTGGGCACAGCCTTCAATCAGCCCCAGCATTTT.

The chain has TRBV6-5 and TRBJ2-1; 10 bases fit TRBD2. With V trimmed by 5 bases and J by 3 bases, 4 bases remained unmatched. The germline V gene has CDR1 MNHEY and CDR2 SVGAGI. The CDR3 is made up of 15 amino acids. CDR3 DNA: TGTGCCAGCAGTACTAGCGGGGACCTCTACAATGAGCAGTTCTTC. It specifies CASSTSGDLYNEQFF.

This clone showed up just once. V and J are TRBV30 and TRBJ2-1, with 8 bases matching TRBD1. The germline V gene has CDR1 GTSNPN and CDR2 SVGIG (reference sequence). J gave up 9 bases and V 8 bases, and 9 bases lay outside the gene matches. The CDR3 runs 12 residues. CDR3 residues: CAGAQGGSEQFF. In nucleotides, the CDR3 is TGTGCCGGGGCACAGGGGGGCAGTGAGCAGTTCTTC.

In regard to this clone: A read error may account for a junction end that differs from germline. CDR3 residues: CASSLWGTSGGIF. For the CDR3, the DNA is TGTGCCAGCAGCTTGTGGGGGACTAGCGGGGGAATCTTC. This sequence joins TRBV5-6 and TRBJ2-1, with TRBD2 identical over 14 bases. The CDR3 runs to 13 residues. The germline CDR1 and CDR2 sequences are SGHDT and YYEEEE.

In nucleotides, the CDR3 is TGTGCCAGCTCACCACCGCTAGCGGGACCCTACGAGCAGTACTTC. Amino acids: CASSPPLAGPYEQYF. The chain links TRBV18 to TRBJ2-7, with 9 bases fitting TRBD2. The V and J ends lost 0 bases and 2 bases, in that order; junction bases with no gene match: 2. The CDR3 is 15 residues long. The germline CDR1 and CDR2 sequences are KGHSH and LQKENI.

V usage is TRBV6-1 and J usage is TRBJ2-3; 16 bases are shared with TRBD2. Per the germline V gene, CDR1 is MNHNS and CDR2 is SASEGT. This CDR3 has 17 residues. The junction had 9 bases not matched to a gene; V was cut back by 4 bases and J by 8 bases. As DNA, the CDR3 is TGTGCCAGCAGTGTAGGGACTAGCGGGGGGGTTGCAGGTACGCAGTATTTT. Its protein is CASSVGTSGGVAGTQYF.

This clone was found once. The CDR3 nucleotides are TGTGCCAGCAGCCTCGGGACTAGCGGGAATAACGAGCAGTACTTC. Amino acids: CASSLGTSGNNEQYF. The V and J genes are TRBV11-1 and TRBJ2-7; TRBD2 aligns across 13 bases. Germline loops: CDR1 SGHAT, CDR2 FQDESV (reference sequence). This CDR3 spans 15 amino acids. V lost 5 bases, J lost 5 bases, and 6 bases stayed unmatched.

J is TRBJ1-5 and V is TRBV30; D ambiguous. Per the germline V gene, CDR1 is GTSNPN and CDR2 is SVGIG (reference sequence). Trimming left V 2 bases short and J 7 bases short, with 15 bases between. CDR3 length: 14 amino acids. CDR3 bases: TGTGCCTGGAGTACGGCAGCGGTGGGACAGCCCCAGCATTTT. It translates to CAWSTAAVGQPQHF. The complete variable domain, with remaining parts taken from reference TRBV30 and TRBJ1-5, reads SQTIHQWPATLVQPVGSPLSLECTVEGTSNPNLYWYRQAAGRGLQLLFYSVGIGQISSEVPQNLSASRPQDRQFILSSKKLLLSDSGFYLCAWSTAAVGQPQHFGDGTRLSIL.

This rearrangement joins TRBV7-2 to TRBJ2-1, with no clear D. Looked up from germline, CDR1 is SGHTA and CDR2 is FQGNSA. Trimming cost V 1 base and J 9 bases, with 19 bases left between them. The CDR3 has 16 residues. The CDR3 DNA is TGTGCCAGCAGCTTAGATTCGGGTAGCTCTTTGGGTGAGCAGTTCTTC. Translating it yields CASSLDSGSSLGEQFF.

This clone was detected only once. The rearrangement links TRBV7-2 to TRBJ2-2; D is unclear. The germline V and J ends were trimmed by 1 base and 7 bases, with 19 bases remaining between them. The V gene's germline CDR1 is SGHTA and CDR2 FQGNSA. This CDR3 is 17 amino acids long. CDR3 DNA sequence: TGTGCCAGCAGCTTAGGTTTGCGGTCTTATCGCGGCGGGGAGCTGTTTTTT. It encodes CASSLGLRSYRGGELFF. Using reference TRBV7-2 and TRBJ2-2 for the parts outside the CDR3, the full variable domain is GAGVSQSPSNKVTEKGKDVELRCDPISGHTALYWYRQSLGQGLEFLIYFQGNSAPDKSGLPSDRFSAERTGGSVSTLTIQRTQQEDSAVYLCASSLGLRSYRGGELFFGEGSRLTVL.

The chain uses TRBV29-1 and TRBJ2-5; 7 bases are a match to TRBD2. Germline V gene lookup returns CDR1 SQVTM and CDR2 ANQGSEA. This CDR3 comprises 12 residues. V shed 6 bases, J shed 3 bases, and the junction held 4 bases outside the gene matches. The CDR3, as DNA: TGCAGCGTCCGACTAGCAGAAGAGACCCAGTACTTC. Its translation: CSVRLAEETQYF.